A single sample is the source of the 30 T cell receptor beta chains below, sequenced in a study of blood T cell repertoires in COVID-19. Clones were sequenced by immunoSEQ multiplex PCR, and TCRdb holds only the in-frame ones, with some missing. The table lists about 220,000 clones, 83% of them singletons. Sequenced input: peripheral blood. The source of these receptors is a woman aged 40 to 55 with active or convalescent COVID-19.

The gene calls are TRBV9 and TRBJ2-5; perhaps TRBD2 as D (5 bases). The CDR3 has 14 residues. Deletions cut 6 bases from V and 0 bases from J, with 12 bases between. Germline loops: CDR1 SGDLS, CDR2 YYNGEE. The CDR3 reads CASNLGLYQETQYF. The CDR3 region has the DNA TGTGCCAGCAACCTCGGACTTTACCAAGAGACCCAGTACTTC.

The rearrangement joins TRBV21-1 to TRBJ1-6; TRBD1, the table's D call, lacks a check against the DNA. TRBV21-1 is a pseudogene. The CDR3 covers 16 residues. CDR3 nucleotides: TGTGCCAGCAGCATCCGGCCCGACATTATGAATTCACCCCTCCACTTT. It specifies CASSIRPDIMNSPLHF.

J is TRBJ2-5 and V is TRBV7-9, with 9 nucleotides matching TRBD1. CDR1 SEHNR and CDR2 FQNEAQ come from the germline V gene (reference sequence). V lost 4 bases to trimming and J lost 1 base; unmatched junction nucleotides: 4. The CDR3 spans 15 residues. CDR3: CASSSQTGGQETQYF. Written as DNA, the CDR3 is TGTGCCAGCAGCTCGCAGACAGGGGGCCAAGAGACCCAGTACTTC.

The gene calls are TRBV2 and TRBJ1-2; 7 positions agree with TRBD1. Germline V gives CDR1 SNHLY, CDR2 FYNNEI. The trim removed 7 bases at V and 7 bases at J, leaving 6 bases unmatched. CDR3 length: 12 residues. The CDR3 sequence is CASKDRVAGYTF. In nucleotides, the CDR3 is TGTGCCAGCAAAGACAGGGTTGCTGGCTACACCTTC.

CDR3: CASSLVLAGGEQFF. CDR3 DNA sequence: TGTGCCAGCAGCTTGGTGTTAGCGGGAGGTGAGCAGTTCTTC. The chain carries TRBV5-8 and TRBJ2-1; TRBD2 matches at 10 bases. The CDR3 runs 14 residues. Germline CDR1 is SGHTS and CDR2 is YDEGEE. Trimming removed 0 bases from V and 9 bases from J; junction bases left unmatched: 3. Drawing the rest from reference TRBV5-8 and TRBJ2-1, the complete variable domain is EAGVTQSPTHLIKTRGQQATLRCSPISGHTSVYWYQQALGLGLQFLLWYDEGEERNRGNFPPRFSGRQFPNYSSELNVNALELEDSALYLCASSLVLAGGEQFFGPGTRLTVL.

The rearrangement uses TRBV5-4 and TRBJ1-2; D is ambiguous. The germline V gene has CDR1 SGHNT and CDR2 YYREEE (reference sequence). V dropped 4 bases and J dropped 6 bases, with 16 bases sitting between them. The CDR3 runs to 14 residues. The CDR3 spells CASSRAIQTDGYTF. DNA of the CDR3: TGTGCCAGCAGCCGCGCCATTCAAACGGATGGCTACACCTTC.

The chain recombines TRBV5-1 with TRBJ2-1, with a weak D call TRBD2 (5 bases). This CDR3 is 15 amino acids long. Per the germline V gene, CDR1 is SGHRS and CDR2 is YFSETQ. Trimming removed 4 bases from V and 0 bases from J, with 11 bases in between. CDR3 in DNA: TGCGCCAGCAGCGCGACGGGGAGCTCCTACAATGAGCAGTTCTTC. Residues: CASSATGSSYNEQFF.

This chain links TRBV27 with TRBJ1-5; 7 nucleotides align to TRBD1. The length of the CDR3 is 15 residues. In germline, CDR1 is MNHEY, CDR2 SMNVEV (reference sequence). The J segment lost 3 bases and the V segment lost 3 bases, leaving 5 bases of the junction unmatched. The CDR3 bases are TGTGCCAGCAGTTTTGGAGGGGGCCTCAATCAGCCCCAGCATTTT. It is translated as CASSFGGGLNQPQHF.

The V and J genes are TRBV2 and TRBJ1-3; 7 positions agree with TRBD1. The CDR3 spans 15 residues. Germline V lookup: CDR1 SNHLY, CDR2 FYNNEI. Unmatched junction bases numbered 5, after V lost 4 bases and J lost 2 bases. The CDR3 spells CASSARGGTGNTIYF. In DNA, the CDR3 is TGTGCCAGCAGTGCCAGAGGGGGCACTGGAAACACCATATATTTT.

V usage is TRBV29-1 and J usage is TRBJ1-1; 10 nucleotides line up with TRBD1. Germline V lookup: CDR1 SQVTM, CDR2 ANQGSEA. The CDR3 is 15 residues long. Trimming took 1 base from V and 8 from J; bases not matched to a gene: 10. In DNA form, the CDR3 reads TGCAGCGTTGAAGGTTCTGGGACAGGGGAAATAGAAGCTTTCTTT. This sequence encodes CSVEGSGTGEIEAFF. The full variable domain, in which reference TRBV29-1 and TRBJ1-1 provide the parts outside the CDR3, is SAVISQKPSRDICQRGTSLTIQCQVDSQVTMMFWYRQQPGQSLTLIATANQGSEATYESGFVIDKFPISRPNLTFSTLTVSNMSPEDSSIYLCSVEGSGTGEIEAFFGQGTRLTVV.

The chain links TRBV5-5 to TRBJ1-2; tentatively, D is TRBD1 (5 bases). The CDR3 consists of 13 residues. The germline V gene encodes CDR1 SGHKS and CDR2 YYEKEE (reference sequence). Trimming pared 0 bases from V and 6 bases from J, leaving 9 bases between. The CDR3: CASSLEQVHGYTF. DNA of the CDR3: TGTGCCAGCAGCTTGGAACAGGTGCATGGCTACACCTTC.

V gene TRBV5-4 combines with J gene TRBJ2-3, with 10 bases that match TRBD2. Germline assignment: CDR1 SGHNT and CDR2 YYREEE (reference sequence). V lost 1 base, J lost 0 bases, and 5 bases stayed unmatched. This CDR3 spans 17 amino acids. Here the CDR3 DNA reads TGTGCCAGCAGCTTGCGGACTAGCGGTTATAGCACAGATACGCAGTATTTT. Translating it yields CASSLRTSGYSTDTQYF. The full variable domain, its missing parts supplied by reference TRBV5-4 and TRBJ2-3, is ETGVTQSPTHLIKTRGQQVTLRCSSQSGHNTVSWYQQALGQGPQFIFQYYREEENGRGNFPPRFSGLQFPNYSSELNVNALELDDSALYLCASSLRTSGYSTDTQYFGPGTRLTVL.

V gene TRBV7-2 combines with J gene TRBJ1-4; 9 nucleotides agree with TRBD1. The CDR3 loop spans 15 amino acids. J gave up 7 bases and V 5 bases, and 8 bases lay outside the gene matches. CDR1 is SGHTA, CDR2 FQGNSA, per germline. In DNA, the CDR3 is TGTGCCAGCAGCCCCCTACAGGGGGCGCGTGAAAAACTGTTTTTT. As protein: CASSPLQGAREKLFF.

The V gene is TRBV27, the J gene TRBJ1-6; D perhaps matches TRBD1 (6 bases). Trimming cost V 6 bases and J 9 bases, with 15 bases left between them. The CDR3 contains 14 residues. From germline, CDR1 is MNHEY and CDR2 SMNVEV (reference sequence). CDR3 amino acids: CASSRSGDRSPLHF. The CDR3 DNA follows: TGTGCCAGCAGCCGGTCAGGGGATCGTTCACCCCTCCACTTT.

This chain joins TRBV4-2 and TRBJ2-2; 10 bases fit TRBD2. The CDR3 totals 17 residues. Trimming at V came to 4 bases and at J to 3 bases, leaving 8 bases not matched to a gene. Germline loops: CDR1 LGHNA, CDR2 YNFKEQ. The CDR3 DNA sequence: TGTGCCAGCAGCCCCTACTCCGGGACTAGCGACACCGGGGAGCTGTTTTTT. It specifies CASSPYSGTSDTGELFF.

V usage is TRBV25-1 and J usage is TRBJ2-1, with 14 nucleotides matching TRBD2. Germline lookup yields CDR1 MGHDK and CDR2 SYGVNS. Losses at the gene ends were 4 bases for V and 2 bases for J; bases not matched to a gene: 7. The CDR3 spans 18 residues. The DNA of the CDR3 is TGTGCCAGCAGTGCCCTCGGACTAGCGGGAGGCCCCTACAATGAGCAGTTCTTC. It codes for CASSALGLAGGPYNEQFF.

This chain connects TRBV11-3 to TRBJ1-1; TRBD1 matches 9 bases. There are 15 residues in the CDR3. Germline assignment: CDR1 SGHNT and CDR2 YENEEA. The trim removed 5 bases at V and 3 bases at J, leaving 7 bases unmatched. The CDR3 spells CASSIGTGSDTEAFF. The CDR3 DNA reads TGTGCCAGCAGCATCGGGACAGGGAGCGACACTGAAGCTTTCTTT.

This chain links TRBV27 with TRBJ2-1; TRBD1 might be the D (5 bases). CDR1 is MNHEY and CDR2 is SMNVEV in the germline V gene (reference sequence). This CDR3 spans 16 amino acids. V lost 0 bases, J lost 2 bases, and 11 bases lay in between. The CDR3 loop reads CASSLSVQGPYNEQFF. Here the CDR3 DNA reads TGTGCCAGCAGTTTATCGGTCCAGGGCCCCTACAATGAGCAGTTCTTC.

This clone was counted a single time. The rearrangement links TRBV9 to TRBJ2-2, with 9 bases aligning to TRBD1. With V trimmed by 4 bases and J by 3 bases, 4 bases remained unmatched. The CDR3 sequence is 15 residues long. Germline loops: CDR1 SGDLS, CDR2 YYNGEE. In DNA form, the CDR3 reads TGTGCCAGCAGCCCCAGGACAGGGGACACCGGGGAGCTGTTTTTT. It codes for CASSPRTGDTGELFF.

V usage is TRBV6-1 and J usage is TRBJ1-6; 8 bases are a match to TRBD1. Germline values: CDR1 MNHNS, CDR2 SASEGT. Trimming at V came to 3 bases and at J to 7 bases, leaving 2 bases not matched to a gene. The length of the CDR3 is 14 residues. CDR3 in amino acids: CASSERTGNSPLHF. In DNA form, the CDR3 reads TGTGCCAGCAGTGAGAGGACAGGGAATTCACCCCTCCACTTT.

The chain recombines TRBV7-3 with TRBJ2-1, with TRBD1 matching over 9 bases. Germline-derived CDR1 and CDR2 are SGHTA and FQGTGA. CDR3 length: 15 amino acids. The junction had 0 bases not matched to a gene; V was cut back by 2 bases and J by 1 base. The CDR3 DNA is TGTGCCAGCAGCTTAGGACAGGGGTCCTACAATGAGCAGTTCTTC. Translated: CASSLGQGSYNEQFF.

This clone was found a few times. The chain joins TRBV7-5 to TRBJ1-5; the table names TRBD1, a call not compared with the DNA. TRBV7-5 is annotated as a pseudogene. The CDR3 is 14 residues long. Here the CDR3 DNA reads TGTGCCAGAAGCTTAGAACAGGGGGATCAGCCCCAGCATTTT. Residues: CARSLEQGDQPQHF.

This clone was observed a handful of times. The chain recombines TRBV24-1 with TRBJ2-1; 11 nucleotides agree with TRBD2. CDR1 is KGHDR and CDR2 is SFDVKD in the germline V gene. The V and J ends lost 7 bases and 8 bases, in that order; junction bases with no gene match: 15. This CDR3 has 17 amino acids. CDR3 sequence (DNA): TGTGCCACCAGCCTCTCCGGACTAGCGGGCGCGGGAGATGAGCAGTTCTTC. This translates into CATSLSGLAGAGDEQFF.

The chain couples TRBV4-3 to TRBJ1-6; D might be TRBD1 (6 bases). Deletions cut 0 bases from V and 8 bases from J, with 17 bases between. The length of the CDR3 is 17 residues. Looked up from germline, CDR1 is LGHNA and CDR2 is YSLEER. CDR3 in amino acids: CASSQDVVSRGDSPLHF. In DNA form, the CDR3 reads TGCGCCAGCAGCCAAGATGTGGTAAGCAGGGGTGATTCACCCCTCCACTTT.

The rearrangement uses TRBV10-3 and TRBJ1-1, with TRBD1 matching over 8 bases. The CDR3 contains 14 residues. The germline gives CDR1 ENHRY, CDR2 SYGVKD. The V segment lost 5 bases and the J segment 3 bases; nucleotides outside the gene matches: 5. The chain's CDR3 is CAISLTGGDTEAFF. The CDR3 nucleotides are TGTGCCATCAGTCTAACAGGGGGGGACACTGAAGCTTTCTTT.

CDR3 in amino acids: CASSTGTGSNQPQHF. The DNA for the CDR3 is TGCGCCAGCAGCACCGGGACAGGTAGCAATCAGCCCCAGCATTTT. The genes are TRBV5-1 and TRBJ1-5; 8 bases match TRBD1. The CDR3 covers 15 residues. CDR1 and CDR2 (germline): SGHRS, YFSETQ. Trimming removed 4 bases from V and 0 bases from J; junction bases left unmatched: 3.

The CDR3: CASSPTGDQETQYF. In DNA, the CDR3 is TGTGCCAGCAGCCCGACAGGGGACCAAGAGACCCAGTACTTC. The rearrangement links TRBV4-2 to TRBJ2-5; TRBD1 agrees at 8 bases. Germline V gene lookup returns CDR1 LGHNA and CDR2 YNFKEQ. V lost 4 bases and J lost 0; bases outside the gene matches: 1. The CDR3 runs to 14 residues.

V and J are TRBV27 and TRBJ2-1; TRBD1 agrees at 8 bases. Unmatched junction bases numbered 1, after V lost 2 bases and J lost 4 bases. Germline V gene sequence: CDR1 MNHEY, CDR2 SMNVEV (reference sequence). This CDR3 contains 14 residues. The CDR3: CASSLGTGYNEQFF. For the CDR3, the DNA is TGTGCCAGCAGTTTAGGGACAGGATACAATGAGCAGTTCTTC.

V is TRBV19 and J is TRBJ1-5, with TRBD1 as a possible D gene (5 bases). CDR1 is LNHDA and CDR2 is SQIVND in the germline V gene (reference sequence). The CDR3 loop spans 11 amino acids. The V end was cut by 6 bases, the J end by 11 bases, with 11 bases between. In DNA form, the CDR3 reads TGTGCCAGTAGGAATGGAGGGGCCCAGCATTTT. The encoded protein is CASRNGGAQHF.

CDR3 nucleotides: TGTGCCAGCAGCAACAGGGATAACTATGGCTACACCTTC. Translating it yields CASSNRDNYGYTF. The chain uses TRBV6-5 and TRBJ1-2, with a weak D call TRBD1 (6 bases). The CDR3 runs 13 residues. Germline V gene lookup returns CDR1 MNHEY and CDR2 SVGAGI. Trimming took 6 bases from V and 1 from J, leaving 9 bases between them.